Listed here are 20 T cell receptor beta chains from one sample, sequenced in a study of cytomegalovirus exposure and HLA in healthy donors. Only in-frame clones appear in the TCRdb table, and some are missing; sequencing was by immunoSEQ multiplex PCR. The sample includes around 190,000 clones, roughly 85% of them seen just once. The source material was PBMCs. The source is a man aged 18-30 years in good health and CMV-seropositive.

The V and J genes are TRBV7-8 and TRBJ1-3; possibly TRBD1 for D (6 bases). Trimming stripped 5 bases from V and 3 bases from J, with 14 bases between. There are 15 residues in the CDR3. Germline CDR1 reads SGHVS; CDR2 reads FQNEAQ. The CDR3 nucleotides are TGTGCCAGCAGCATTGAACAGGGCTTTGGAAACACCATATATTTT. Translated: CASSIEQGFGNTIYF.

The chain couples TRBV28 to TRBJ2-2; D unresolved. The CDR3 runs to 14 residues. The V and J ends lost 7 bases and 2 bases respectively, with 11 bases between them. Germline CDR1 and CDR2: MDHEN and SYDVKM. The CDR3 spells CASNTNTNTGELFF. The CDR3 nucleotides read TGTGCCAGCAATACCAATACTAACACCGGGGAGCTGTTTTTT.

V is TRBV29-1 and J is TRBJ2-5; 10 nucleotides match TRBD1. J lost 4 bases, V lost 4 bases, and 12 bases had no gene match. This CDR3 has 16 residues. The germline CDR1 and CDR2 sequences are SQVTM and ANQGSEA. The CDR3 DNA follows: TGCAGCGTTGGGGATTCCGGGACAGGGGTCGGAGAGACCCAGTACTTC. Translation gives CSVGDSGTGVGETQYF.

The V call is TRBV29-1, the J call TRBJ1-1; D may be TRBD1 (5 bases). This CDR3 contains 14 residues. Germline lookup yields CDR1 SQVTM and CDR2 ANQGSEA. With 0 bases removed from V and 2 bases from J, the gap between germline ends came to 10 bases. CDR3 sequence: CSVEDSDSNTEAFF. The CDR3 nucleotides are TGCAGCGTTGAAGATTCTGACAGTAACACTGAAGCTTTCTTT.

This clone was counted once. This chain joins TRBV9 and TRBJ2-3, with TRBD2 matching over 11 bases. V lost 5 bases and J lost 8; bases outside the gene matches: 7. The germline gives CDR1 SGDLS, CDR2 YYNGEE. The CDR3 is 14 amino acids. The CDR3 DNA reads TGTGCCAGCAGTGCCGGGACTAGCGGATTTACGCAGTATTTT. It codes for CASSAGTSGFTQYF. Together with reference TRBV9 and TRBJ2-3, the CDR3 gives the full variable domain: DSGVTQTPKHLITATGQRVTLRCSPRSGDLSVYWYQQSLDQGLQFLIQYYNGEERAKGNILERFSAQQFPDLHSELNLSSLELGDSALYFCASSAGTSGFTQYFGPGTRLTVL.

The CDR3 DNA reads TGTGCCAGCAGCTTAGACCCAGGGGCTAATGAAAAACTGTTTTTT. This codes for CASSLDPGANEKLFF. The chain employs TRBV11-2 and TRBJ1-4; the D gene is possibly TRBD1 (6 bases). Germline loops: CDR1 SGHAT, CDR2 FQNNGV. Between the trimmed V and J ends, which lost 0 bases and 3 bases, there was a span of 8 bases. The length of the CDR3 is 15 residues.

This chain connects TRBV7-9 to TRBJ2-7; D remains unclear. Germline CDR1 reads SEHNR; CDR2 reads FQNEAQ (reference sequence). Trimming removed 1 base from V and 0 bases from J, with 7 bases in between. CDR3 length: 14 residues. The CDR3 loop is CASSLDWSSYEQYF. CDR3 in DNA: TGTGCCAGCAGCTTAGACTGGAGCTCCTACGAGCAGTACTTC. The variable domain in full, with the rest retrieved from reference TRBV7-9 and TRBJ2-7, is DTGVSQNPRHKITKRGQNVTFRCDPISEHNRLYWYRQTLGQGPEFLTYFQNEAQLEKSRLLSDRFSAERPKGSFSTLEIQRTEQGDSAMYLCASSLDWSSYEQYFGPGTRLTVT.

This sequence joins TRBV11-2 and TRBJ2-7; possible D gene TRBD1, 5 bases. V was trimmed by 2 bases and J by 2 bases, leaving 13 bases between them. Per germline, CDR1 SGHAT and CDR2 FQNNGV. The CDR3 covers 15 residues. The CDR3 DNA sequence: TGTGCCAGCAGCTTAAACCCGGCCAGGGCCTACGAGCAGTACTTC. Translated: CASSLNPARAYEQYF.

The count of this clone is one. This rearrangement joins TRBV5-4 to TRBJ1-2; a possible D gene is TRBD1 (6 bases). CDR3 length: 17 amino acids. Germline CDR1 reads SGHNT; CDR2 reads YYREEE (reference sequence). V was clipped by 4 bases and J by 4 bases, with 23 bases between them. The CDR3 DNA reads TGTGCCAGCAGCCAAGCGGGACACCCGCTAGGGAGCTATGGCTACACCTTC. Its protein is CASSQAGHPLGSYGYTF. Looking up the rest from reference TRBV5-4 and TRBJ1-2 gives the full variable domain: ETGVTQSPTHLIKTRGQQVTLRCSSQSGHNTVSWYQQALGQGPQFIFQYYREEENGRGNFPPRFSGLQFPNYSSELNVNALELDDSALYLCASSQAGHPLGSYGYTFGSGTRLTVV.

This chain links TRBV6-6 with TRBJ2-3, with TRBD2 as a possible D gene (7 bases). V was shortened by 6 bases and J by 4 bases, with 20 bases between the two germline ends. CDR1 is MNHNY, CDR2 SVGAGI, per germline (reference sequence). This CDR3 is built from 16 residues. The CDR3, as DNA: TGTGCCAGCAGCCTACATCTGGGGGGGCGACCAGATACGCAGTATTTT. Its protein product is CASSLHLGGRPDTQYF.

This chain joins TRBV6-1 and TRBJ2-7; 7 positions match TRBD1. Unmatched junction bases numbered 6, after V lost 2 bases and J lost 2 bases. Germline V lookup: CDR1 MNHNS, CDR2 SASEGT. The CDR3 sequence is 15 residues long. The CDR3 region is CASSEYGTDTYEQYF. CDR3 nucleotides: TGTGCCAGCAGTGAATATGGGACAGACACCTACGAGCAGTACTTC.

The V and J genes are TRBV6-5 and TRBJ2-3, with TRBD1 identical over 8 bases. V lost 2 bases, J lost 13 bases, and 5 bases stayed unmatched. This CDR3 has 12 residues. The germline gives CDR1 MNHEY, CDR2 SVGAGI. CDR3 protein: CASSYRQGTEYF. CDR3 bases: TGTGCCAGCAGTTACAGACAGGGGACAGAGTATTTT.

The rearrangement links TRBV7-9 to TRBJ1-2, with 10 bases fitting TRBD1. This CDR3 is 16 amino acids long. V was clipped by 5 bases and J by 1 base; unmatched bases: 7. Germline loops: CDR1 SEHNR, CDR2 FQNEAQ (reference sequence). The CDR3 region has the DNA TGTGCCAGCAGCCCGCGACAGGGGGCGGATAACTATGGCTACACCTTC. Its translation is CASSPRQGADNYGYTF.

The chain couples TRBV29-1 to TRBJ2-3; 11 bases fit TRBD2. The CDR3 loop spans 15 amino acids. Germline values: CDR1 SQVTM, CDR2 ANQGSEA. The junction had 9 bases not matched to a gene; V was cut back by 6 bases and J by 4 bases. The CDR3 bases are TGCAGCGTCGCGCTTAGCGGGGGGGCGGCAGATACGCAGTATTTT. Translated: CSVALSGGAADTQYF.

The chain carries TRBV27 and TRBJ2-5, with 11 bases fitting TRBD2. Germline trimming cut 4 bases from V and 4 bases from J; bases unmatched to any gene: 5. The CDR3 is 15 amino acids. Germline CDR1 reads MNHEY; CDR2 reads SMNVEV (reference sequence). The CDR3 is CASSSPTSGIETQYF. CDR3 in DNA: TGTGCCAGCAGTTCCCCGACTAGCGGGATAGAGACCCAGTACTTC.

A single count supports this clone. The chain is built from TRBV7-8 and TRBJ2-5; 9 bases align to TRBD2. V lost 10 bases, J lost 3 bases, and 12 bases stayed unmatched. The CDR3 is 15 residues long. Germline CDR1 and CDR2: SGHVS and FQNEAQ. The CDR3 DNA reads TGTGCCATTACAAGCGGGGGGTCCTTTGAAGAGACCCAGTACTTC. Amino acids: CAITSGGSFEETQYF. The complete variable domain, with remaining parts taken from reference TRBV7-8 and TRBJ2-5, reads GAGVSQSPRYKVAKRGQDVALRCDPISGHVSLFWYQQALGQGPEFLTYFQNEAQLDKSGLPSDRFFAERPEGSVSTLKIQRTQQEDSAVYLCAITSGGSFEETQYFGPGTRLLVL.

The chain has TRBV7-9 and TRBJ1-6; TRBD1 matches 9 bases. Trimming took 5 bases from V and 6 from J; bases not matched to a gene: 5. The CDR3 runs 15 residues. CDR1 is SEHNR, CDR2 FQNEAQ, per germline (reference sequence). As DNA, the CDR3 is TGTGCCAGCAGCCTCCAGGGACAGGGTAATTCACCCCTCCACTTT. Protein product: CASSLQGQGNSPLHF.

This chain connects TRBV10-3 to TRBJ2-1; 8 bases align to TRBD1. V shed 0 bases, J shed 0 bases, and the junction held 1 base outside the gene matches. CDR1 ENHRY and CDR2 SYGVKD come from the germline V gene. The CDR3 contains 16 residues. The CDR3 is CAISESGTGSYNEQFF. The CDR3 coding sequence is TGTGCCATCAGTGAGTCGGGGACAGGCTCCTACAATGAGCAGTTCTTC.

J is TRBJ2-3 and V is TRBV10-1; 7 bases map to TRBD2. Germline CDR1 WNHNN, CDR2 SYGVQD (reference sequence). J was trimmed by 6 bases and V by 2 bases; bases with no gene match: 8. The CDR3 consists of 15 residues. CDR3 residues: CASSEGIAGLDTQYF. Written as DNA, the CDR3 is TGCGCCAGCAGTGAGGGGATAGCGGGTCTCGATACGCAGTATTTT.

This chain uses TRBV13 with TRBJ2-5, with 7 bases aligning to TRBD1. The ends lost 3 bases at V and 7 bases at J; junction bases unmatched: 14. The CDR3 has 16 amino acids. The germline gives CDR1 PRHDT, CDR2 FYEKMQ (reference sequence). For the CDR3, the DNA is TGTGCCAGCAGCTTTTGGGAACAGGGGCCAAGGGGGACCCAGTACTTC. Residues: CASSFWEQGPRGTQYF.